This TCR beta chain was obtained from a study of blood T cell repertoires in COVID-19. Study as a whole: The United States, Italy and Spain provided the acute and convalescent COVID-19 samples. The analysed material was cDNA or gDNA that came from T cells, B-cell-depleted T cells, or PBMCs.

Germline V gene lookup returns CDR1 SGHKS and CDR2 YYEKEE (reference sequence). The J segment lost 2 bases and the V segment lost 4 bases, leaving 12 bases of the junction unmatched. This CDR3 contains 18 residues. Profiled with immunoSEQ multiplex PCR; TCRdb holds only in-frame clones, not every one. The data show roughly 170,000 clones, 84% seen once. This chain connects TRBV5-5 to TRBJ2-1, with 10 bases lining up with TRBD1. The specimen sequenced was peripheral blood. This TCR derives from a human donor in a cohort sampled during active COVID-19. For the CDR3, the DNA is TGTGCCAGCAGCCCAAATCCGGGACAGGGGTATACCTACAATGAGCAGTTCTTC. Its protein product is CASSPNPGQGYTYNEQFF.